The source of this T cell receptor beta chain is a study of graft-versus-host responses after intestinal transplantation. Turning to the study itself: Anti-thymocyte globulin induction was given to all recipients, followed by tacrolimus and steroids for roughly three years.

Some clones are missing from TCRdb's copy, which holds only in-frame ones; the method was immunoSEQ multiplex PCR. The repertoire holds about 71,000 clones, with about 90% as singletons. The germline V gene has CDR1 MNHEY and CDR2 SMNVEV (reference sequence). This CDR3 is built from 14 residues. Trimming took 3 bases from V and 3 from J; bases not matched to a gene: 0. Note on this clone: Its antigen remains unidentified.

This receptor was identified in a human donor who received an intestinal transplant. This sequence joins TRBV27 and TRBJ2-1; 9 bases agree with TRBD2. The source material was unstimulated CD8+ T cells sorted from spleen or lymph node cells, sampled before intestinal transplant. The DNA of the CDR3 is TGTGCCAGCAGTTTGACTAGCGGCTACAATGAGCAGTTCTTC. Residues: CASSLTSGYNEQFF.